This TCR beta chain was documented in a study of blood T cell repertoires in COVID-19. Clones were sequenced by immunoSEQ multiplex PCR, and TCRdb holds only the in-frame ones, with some missing. The table records over 150,000 clones, around 84% of them present only once. Trimming removed 8 bases at V and 7 bases at J, with 12 bases between. The CDR3 covers 13 residues. Germline V gene sequence: CDR1 ENHRY, CDR2 SYGVKD. Input material: PBMCs or T cells enriched from blood (not recorded which). This rearrangement joins TRBV10-3 to TRBJ1-6; tentative D call: TRBD1 (5 bases). The TCR comes from a man in his fifties who had recovered from COVID-19. CDR3 coding DNA: TGTGCCATCGCTGACAGTTTGAATTCACCCCTCCACTTT. It encodes CAIADSLNSPLHF.